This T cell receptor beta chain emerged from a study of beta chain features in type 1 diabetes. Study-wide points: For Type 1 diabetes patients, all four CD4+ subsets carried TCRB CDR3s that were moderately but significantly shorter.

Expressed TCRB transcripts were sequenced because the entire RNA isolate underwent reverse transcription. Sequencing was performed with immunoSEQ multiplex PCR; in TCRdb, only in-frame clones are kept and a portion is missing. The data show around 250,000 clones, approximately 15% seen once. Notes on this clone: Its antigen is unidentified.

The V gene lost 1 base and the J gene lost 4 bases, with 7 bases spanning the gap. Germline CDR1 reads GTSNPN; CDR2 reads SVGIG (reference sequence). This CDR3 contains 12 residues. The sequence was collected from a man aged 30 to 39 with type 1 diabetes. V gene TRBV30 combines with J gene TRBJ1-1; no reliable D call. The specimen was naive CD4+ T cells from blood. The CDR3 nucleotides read TGTGCCTGGAGTGAGCTTTCCACTGAAGCTTTCTTT. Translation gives CAWSELSTEAFF. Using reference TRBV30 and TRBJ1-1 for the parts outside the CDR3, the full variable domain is SQTIHQWPATLVQPVGSPLSLECTVEGTSNPNLYWYRQAAGRGLQLLFYSVGIGQISSEVPQNLSASRPQDRQFILSSKKLLLSDSGFYLCAWSELSTEAFFGQGTRLTVV.